This paragraph reports one T cell receptor beta chain. The data were taken from a study of CD8 T cells in Susac syndrome. Sequencing of TCR beta drew on CD8+ and CD4+ T cells from blood. Healthy donors acted as controls, with matching for age and sex. cDNA came from 0.5 to 1 ug RNA primed by random hexamers. Amplification of TCR beta CDR3 was carried out by immunoSEQ multiplex PCR, which covered 54 Vbeta and 13 Jbeta segments. MiXCR was run by TCRdb on the immunoSEQ multiplex PCR reads, yielding one entry per CDR3 protein. The sample records more than 150,000 distinct CDR3 sequences, 92% being singletons. The CDR3 contains 16 residues. CDR1 is SEHNR, CDR2 FQNEAQ, per germline (reference sequence). Unmatched junction bases numbered 11, after V lost 5 bases and J lost 3 bases.

Sequenced input: CD4+ T cells from PBMCs. The rearrangement links TRBV7-9 to TRBJ2-5; TRBD2 matches 8 bases. The sequence was obtained from a human donor in good health. In DNA, the CDR3 is TGTGCCAGCAGCGGCAGCGGGGGCTTAGGGGAAGAGACCCAGTACTTC. Residues: CASSGSGGLGEETQYF.